These 10 T cell receptor beta chains share one sample of origin, sequenced in a study of OX40 agonist ivuxolimab in advanced cancers. Assay: immunoSEQ multiplex PCR; the TCRdb copy retains only in-frame clones and omits some. This table has nearly 80,000 clones, around 85% appearing once. The input for sequencing was CD4+ or CD8+ T cells sorted from blood, taken in a trial of the OX40 agonist ivuxolimab. The receptor source for this set is an adult with an advanced solid tumor such as melanoma, head and neck, liver or kidney cancer.

This CDR3 is CASSQGTIYNEQFF. CDR3 in DNA: TGTGCCAGTAGCCAAGGGACTATCTACAATGAGCAGTTCTTC. J is TRBJ2-1 and V is TRBV19; TRBD2 aligns across 7 bases. V was pared by 6 bases and J by 3 bases, with 5 bases of the junction left unmatched. The CDR3 has 14 amino acids. The germline V gene has CDR1 LNHDA and CDR2 SQIVND (reference sequence).

The chain links TRBV7-3 to TRBJ2-5; no reliable D call. Germline-derived CDR1 and CDR2 are SGHTA and FQGTGA. The V end lost 0 bases, the J end lost 5 bases, and 7 bases lay between the germline ends. CDR3 length equals 13 residues. CDR3 in amino acids: CASSLTQAETQYF. For the CDR3, the DNA is TGTGCCAGCAGCTTAACGCAGGCGGAGACCCAGTACTTC.

V and J are TRBV25-1 and TRBJ2-1; 7 bases align to TRBD2. The CDR3 covers 13 residues. V was clipped by 2 bases and J by 8 bases; unmatched bases: 3. CDR1 and CDR2 (germline): MGHDK, SYGVNS. The CDR3 DNA follows: TGTGCCAGCAGTGAAGCGGGAGTCCATGAGCAGTTCTTC. Translation gives CASSEAGVHEQFF.

The table lists this clone with a count of one. This sequence joins TRBV4-3 and TRBJ2-5; 12 nucleotides match TRBD2. The CDR3 is 18 amino acids. J was trimmed by 5 bases and V by 0 bases; bases with no gene match: 10. The V gene's germline CDR1 is LGHNA and CDR2 YSLEER. CDR3: CASSQDAASGRALETQYF. The CDR3 nucleotides read TGCGCCAGCAGCCAAGATGCGGCTAGCGGGAGGGCCCTGGAGACCCAGTACTTC.

This clone was picked up one time. Other nucleotide sequences in the sample specify the same CDR3. The J gene is TRBJ2-2, the V gene TRBV6-5, with unresolved D. CDR1 is MNHEY and CDR2 is SVGAGI in the germline V gene. Trimming removed 2 bases at V and 0 bases at J, with 1 base between. This CDR3 region has 13 residues. CDR3 nucleotides: TGTGCCAGCAGTTACCCGAACACCGGGGAGCTGTTTTTT. Translation: CASSYPNTGELFF.

The V call is TRBV11-2, the J call TRBJ2-2, with 7 bases identical to TRBD1. The CDR3 runs to 15 residues. Germline loops: CDR1 SGHAT, CDR2 FQNNGV. The J segment lost 7 bases and the V segment lost 7 bases, leaving 12 bases of the junction unmatched. CDR3 in DNA: TGTGCCAGCACCCCGGACAGGCGGTATGGCGGGGAGCTGTTTTTT. Translation: CASTPDRRYGGELFF.

The chain uses TRBV6-5 and TRBJ2-7; 10 bases fit TRBD1. Germline CDR1 MNHEY, CDR2 SVGAGI. This CDR3 contains 14 residues. Trimming took 6 bases from V and 6 from J; bases not matched to a gene: 8. The CDR3 sequence: CASRIVRDRGEQYF. Written as DNA, the CDR3 is TGTGCCAGCAGAATTGTCCGGGACAGGGGCGAGCAGTACTTC.

The chain combines TRBV7-2 with TRBJ2-7, with unresolved D. Germline values: CDR1 SGHTA, CDR2 FQGNSA. V shed 7 bases and J shed 7 bases, with 17 bases lying between them. There are 13 residues in the CDR3. DNA for the CDR3: TGTGCCAGCAACCAACCAAATGGAAGGGAGCAGTACTTC. This sequence encodes CASNQPNGREQYF.

In DNA, the CDR3 is TGTGCCAGCTCACCAAGTCGAACCGGCAATCAGCCCCAGCATTTT. This encodes CASSPSRTGNQPQHF. The chain has TRBV18 and TRBJ1-5; D unclear. Trimming shortened V by 2 bases and J by 2 bases, and 10 bases separated the two germline ends. The CDR3 runs 15 residues. Germline lookup yields CDR1 KGHSH and CDR2 LQKENI.

This sequence joins TRBV28 and TRBJ1-1; D ambiguous. CDR1 MDHEN and CDR2 SYDVKM come from the germline V gene. V gave up 3 bases and J gave up 3 bases, with 17 bases separating them. The CDR3 has 16 amino acids. The CDR3 nucleotides are TGTGCCAGCAGTTTGCCCCCTTGGACGGAAGACACTGAAGCTTTCTTT. Translated, it gives CASSLPPWTEDTEAFF.